Reported below is one T cell receptor (beta chain). Its antigen has not been determined. No much larger clonotype is one base removed from it; base qualities were not supplied. TCRdb shows the sequencer as Illumina HiSeq 1500. The public reads were quality trimmed at Q25 with fastp and then assembled into clones with MiXCR by TCRdb, keeping productive beta chains. Duplicate CDR3 protein sequences are folded into a single record with the most common DNA and genes. This sample lists hundreds of thousands of distinct CDR3 sequences; about 33% were detected once. 13% of the sample comes from the top ten. The data stem from a study of T cell repertoires in cytomegalovirus infection (dated by TCRdb to about 2019). About the investigation overall: Alongside well-studied HLA-B-restricted epitopes, the peptide stimulations were aimed at recently identified HLA-C-restricted CMV epitopes, whose presentation resists viral immunomodulation. Donor HLA type was relevant to the analysis, because carriage of CMV infection together with the matching HLA type was indicated by public TCR beta signatures.

General conclusions and limits of the study: The ex vivo response was dominated by HLA-C-restricted CMV-specific TCR beta clonotypes, which also provided the single most frequent clonotype in two of eight donors. In both this cohort and an independent roughly 400-donor cohort, the cumulative frequency of public TCR beta family members distinguished carriers of CMV infection plus the relevant HLA type.

This specimen's treatment or condition label, interpreted: in vitro stimulation with specific CMV peptide epitopes to enrich CMV-specific T cells. CDR3 length: 17 amino acids, cysteine to phenylalanine. Only CDR3 DNA remains: 51 bases, in frame from the first base. Trimming at the junction amounts to 1 base on V and 1 base on J, and the germline ends lie 15 bases apart. This receptor was obtained from a human donor in good health (CMV status not recorded). Some clones in this sample may be carry-over from other donors' samples. The sequence links TRBV12-3 or TRBV12-4 to TRBJ2-3; perhaps TRBD2 is the D gene, with 7 bases matching. Sample: cultured CD8+ T cells from PBMCs, taken from culture after CMV antigen stimulation. The DNA sequence follows: TGTGCCAGCAGTTTAGAAGGCGGCGGGGGCGGCACAGATACGCAGTATTTT. Its coded protein is CASSLEGGGGGTDTQYF.